A selection of T cell receptor beta chains follows, all from one sample in a study of T-cell reconstitution after alpha-beta-depleted transplantation in children. TCRdb passed the PCR reads through MiXCR, listing each CDR3 protein once. The sample shows 90,000 to 120,000 distinct CDR3 sequences, 6.4% of them seen only once. The sequencing used PBMCs, mostly from graft donor cells, collected 360 days after TCRalphabeta/CD19-depleted stem cell transplant. The source of these receptors is a male patient under 10 years old who had a stem cell transplant for acute lymphoblastic leukemia, so the T cells may come from the graft donor. CDR3s include the opening cysteine and the closing phenylalanine or tryptophan.

v_call: TRBV5-1
j_call: TRBJ2-3
cdr3_aa: CASSFTASGRTDTQYF

v_call: TRBV4-1
j_call: TRBJ1-5
cdr3_aa: CASSQVGQGDQPQHF

v_call: TRBV5-4
j_call: TRBJ2-1
cdr3_aa: CASSPPTGYNEQFF

v_call: TRBV5-6
j_call: TRBJ1-4
cdr3_aa: CASSPGAYNEKLFF

v_call: TRBV11-2
j_call: TRBJ2-7
cdr3_aa: CASATGTGGPYEQYF

v_call: TRBV4-3
j_call: TRBJ1-5
cdr3_aa: CASSQEEGYQPQHF

v_call: TRBV9
j_call: TRBJ2-7
cdr3_aa: CASSVGTGYYEQYF

v_call: TRBV6-5
j_call: TRBJ1-5
cdr3_aa: CASSPRKLYSNQPQHF

v_call: TRBV5-1
j_call: TRBJ2-7
cdr3_aa: CASSLVSYSGRLSYEQYF

v_call: TRBV7-9
j_call: TRBJ1-4
cdr3_aa: CASSGGTGVRNEKLFF

v_call: TRBV29-1
j_call: TRBJ2-2
cdr3_aa: CSAVSGGSTGELFF

v_call: TRBV7-8
j_call: TRBJ2-7
cdr3_aa: CASSFGTSRVPYEQYF

v_call: TRBV5-4
j_call: TRBJ2-1
cdr3_aa: CASSLGPRTSGVVYNEQFF

v_call: TRBV4-3
j_call: TRBJ1-6
cdr3_aa: CASSQETPGLNSPLHF

v_call: TRBV7-2
j_call: TRBJ2-7
cdr3_aa: CASSLGLAGLWGYEQYF

v_call: TRBV4-3
j_call: TRBJ2-7
cdr3_aa: CASSQGPSSIGGSYEQYF

v_call: TRBV6-5
j_call: TRBJ2-7
cdr3_aa: CASSYSRGHSYEQYF

v_call: TRBV6-4
j_call: TRBJ2-3
cdr3_aa: CASRGTGTDTQYF

v_call: TRBV14
j_call: TRBJ2-2
cdr3_aa: CASRTGRTGELFF

v_call: TRBV28
j_call: TRBJ2-2
cdr3_aa: CASSHRTSGSGGELFF

v_call: TRBV10-3
j_call: TRBJ2-7
cdr3_aa: CAISDEGLEPYEQYF

v_call: TRBV28
j_call: TRBJ2-5
cdr3_aa: CASSRLASGRKQETQYF

v_call: TRBV29-1
j_call: TRBJ2-7
cdr3_aa: CSVVRQGASYEQYF

v_call: TRBV4-3
j_call: TRBJ2-1
cdr3_aa: CASSPRRGLAGSYNEQFF

v_call: TRBV7-6
j_call: TRBJ2-7
cdr3_aa: CASSLVPSSYEQYF

v_call: TRBV12-3/TRBV12-4
j_call: TRBJ1-6
cdr3_aa: CASSLDRGRNSPLHF

v_call: TRBV6-2/TRBV6-3
j_call: TRBJ2-5
cdr3_aa: CASSARTYQETQYF

v_call: TRBV5-1
j_call: TRBJ2-7
cdr3_aa: CASTPWAGGAEQYF

v_call: TRBV6-2/TRBV6-3
j_call: TRBJ2-7
cdr3_aa: CASSYVGRYEQYF